A single sample gave rise to the 14 T cell receptor beta chains below, sequenced in a study of cytomegalovirus exposure and HLA in healthy donors. Primers included in the PCR were 60 Vbeta and 13 Jbeta primers. Profiling relied on immunoSEQ multiplex PCR, and the TCRdb table lists in-frame clones only, not all of them. The sample contains some 190,000 clones, about 80% of which appear only once. The sample was PBMCs. These receptors were collected from a woman aged 40 to 50 in good health and CMV-seronegative.

This chain links TRBV6-5 with TRBJ2-7; a weak D match, TRBD2 (6 bases). The V gene lost 0 bases and the J gene lost 3 bases, with 9 bases spanning the gap. Germline-derived CDR1 and CDR2 are MNHEY and SVGAGI. The CDR3 covers 14 residues. The CDR3 DNA reads TGTGCCAGCAGTTACTCGCGGGGAAACTACGAGCAGTACTTC. Encoded protein: CASSYSRGNYEQYF.

The chain carries TRBV5-6 and TRBJ2-7; the match to TRBD1 covers 7 bases. Germline trimming cut 3 bases from V and 3 bases from J; bases unmatched to any gene: 3. Germline V gene data show CDR1 as SGHDT and CDR2 as YYEEEE. The CDR3 runs 13 residues. The CDR3 bases are TGTGCCAGCAGCTGGACAGGCGTCTACGAGCAGTACTTC. Amino acid sequence: CASSWTGVYEQYF.

The chain links TRBV10-1 to TRBJ2-1; D is uncertain. V dropped 9 bases and J dropped 3 bases, with 15 bases sitting between them. Germline V gene data show CDR1 as WNHNN and CDR2 as SYGVQD (reference sequence). The length of the CDR3 is 14 residues. This chain's CDR3 is CASPSSDGYNEQFF. Here the CDR3 DNA reads TGCGCCAGTCCTAGTAGTGACGGCTACAATGAGCAGTTCTTC.

The chain carries TRBV5-1 and TRBJ1-1; 8 bases agree with TRBD1. Germline V CDR1 and CDR2: SGHRS, YFSETQ. The CDR3 sequence is 14 residues long. V shed 5 bases and J 4 bases; nucleotides not matched to a gene: 7. In DNA form, the CDR3 reads TGCGCCAGCAGGGACAGGGCAGGCGGCACTGAAGCTTTCTTT. It translates to CASRDRAGGTEAFF. The whole variable domain, filled in from reference TRBV5-1 and TRBJ1-1, reads KAGVTQTPRYLIKTRGQQVTLSCSPISGHRSVSWYQQTPGQGLQFLFEYFSETQRNKGNFPGRFSGRQFSNSRSEMNVSTLELGDSALYLCASRDRAGGTEAFFGQGTRLTVV.

The table lists this clone with a count of one. The chain couples TRBV7-9 to TRBJ2-7, with D possibly TRBD1 on 6 matching bases. V was pared by 5 bases and J by 7 bases, with 15 bases between. CDR1 and CDR2 from the germline V gene are SEHNR and FQNEAQ (reference sequence). The length of the CDR3 is 13 residues. The CDR3 DNA sequence: TGTGCCAGCAGCGTGGGGGCAGTTGGGGAGCAGTACTTC. Encoded protein: CASSVGAVGEQYF.

V usage is TRBV10-3 and J usage is TRBJ2-6; 10 positions agree with TRBD1. CDR3 length: 17 residues. Germline V CDR1 and CDR2: ENHRY, SYGVKD. Trimming took 8 bases from V and 2 from J; bases not matched to a gene: 9. The CDR3 region is CAIHGGQGEAGANVLTF. CDR3 DNA sequence: TGTGCCATCCATGGTGGACAGGGGGAAGCTGGGGCCAACGTCCTGACTTTC.

The chain uses TRBV5-4 and TRBJ1-3; D is unclear. With 0 bases removed from V and 4 bases from J, the gap between germline ends came to 5 bases. This CDR3 has 13 residues. The germline V gene has CDR1 SGHNT and CDR2 YYREEE (reference sequence). CDR3 in amino acids: CASSLGAGNTIYF. In DNA, the CDR3 is TGTGCCAGCAGCTTGGGGGCGGGAAACACCATATATTTT.

V and J are TRBV25-1 and TRBJ1-1; 9 bases match TRBD1. The CDR3 runs to 13 residues. V lost 6 bases, J lost 5 bases, and 4 bases stayed unmatched. The V gene's germline CDR1 is MGHDK and CDR2 SYGVNS. The CDR3 spells CASRGTGRTEAFF. The DNA of the CDR3 is TGTGCCAGCAGGGGGACAGGGAGGACTGAAGCTTTCTTT.

This chain connects TRBV11-3 to TRBJ2-7, with TRBD2 matching over 7 bases. The CDR3 loop spans 12 amino acids. The V and J ends lost 6 bases and 5 bases, in that order; junction bases with no gene match: 4. Germline CDR1 reads SGHNT; CDR2 reads YENEEA. The CDR3 reads CASRGTTHEQYV. In DNA form, the CDR3 reads TGTGCCAGCAGAGGGACTACTCACGAGCAGTACGTC.

The chain is built from TRBV5-4 and TRBJ2-7; TRBD2 aligns across 9 bases. CDR3 length equals 14 residues. CDR1 and CDR2 from the germline V gene are SGHNT and YYREEE (reference sequence). Trimming cost V 3 bases and J 3 bases; bases outside gene matches: 4. As DNA, the CDR3 is TGTGCCAGCAGCTCAGGGACTAGCAACTACGAGCAGTACTTC. As protein: CASSSGTSNYEQYF.

J is TRBJ1-2 and V is TRBV11-2; 7 bases are a match to TRBD1. Per germline, CDR1 SGHAT and CDR2 FQNNGV. CDR3 size: 16 residues. After removal of 0 bases from V and 2 bases from J, the junction contained 6 bases not matched to a gene. Written as DNA, the CDR3 is TGTGCCAGCAGCTTAGATCGGGGACAGAGGAACTATGGCTACACCTTC. This encodes CASSLDRGQRNYGYTF.

This sequence joins TRBV4-2 and TRBJ1-2, with TRBD1 as a possible D gene (6 bases). With 0 bases removed from V and 8 bases from J, the gap between germline ends came to 16 bases. Germline-derived CDR1 and CDR2 are LGHNA and YNFKEQ. The CDR3 extends over 15 amino acids. CDR3 sequence: CASSQDYRDRGGYTF. In DNA form, the CDR3 reads TGTGCCAGCAGCCAAGATTACAGGGATCGTGGCGGCTACACCTTC.

In this sample, this clone turned up a few times. The chain combines TRBV27 with TRBJ1-5, with 8 bases fitting TRBD1. The CDR3 runs 14 residues. In germline, CDR1 is MNHEY, CDR2 SMNVEV (reference sequence). V dropped 8 bases and J dropped 4; count of bases not matched to a gene: 7. Here the CDR3 DNA reads TGTGCCAGCGCCCCCCGGACAGGGAATCAGCCCCAGCATTTT. Translated, it gives CASAPRTGNQPQHF.

The rearrangement joins TRBV9 to TRBJ2-5, with TRBD1 as a possible D gene (5 bases). V lost 0 bases to trimming and J lost 1 base, with 7 bases between them. This CDR3 has 14 residues. Germline V CDR1 and CDR2: SGDLS, YYNGEE. CDR3 DNA: TGTGCCAGCAGCGTAGGGACAACCCAAGAGACCCAGTACTTC. Encoded protein: CASSVGTTQETQYF.